This T cell receptor (beta chain) stems from a study of blood T cell repertoires in COVID-19. Study background: Whether acute or convalescent, the COVID-19 samples came from the United States, Italy and Spain. T cells, B-cell-depleted T cells, or PBMCs provided the cDNA or gDNA that served as material.

This clone was recorded once. Trimming at V came to 5 bases and at J to 5 bases, leaving 7 bases not matched to a gene. The V gene's germline CDR1 is SQVTM and CDR2 ANQGSEA. The CDR3 length is 13 residues. In the original processing: Counts of nucleated cells, estimated from reference gene primer amplification, were obtained. Assay: immunoSEQ multiplex PCR; the TCRdb copy retains only in-frame clones and omits some. The D gene and trimming were derived from the DNA, and the V and J assignments and clone size from that table. The sample consists of fewer than 200,000 clones, 82% of them appearing once. Seattle enrolled patients during active infection and tracked them longitudinally.

The specimen was peripheral blood. The chain employs TRBV29-1 and TRBJ2-3; the match to TRBD1 covers 7 bases. The sequence derives from a woman in her sixties or seventies with COVID-19, enrolled during active disease. CDR3 DNA: TGCAGCGTTCTCATGAGACAGGGAGATACGCAGTATTTT. Its protein is CSVLMRQGDTQYF.